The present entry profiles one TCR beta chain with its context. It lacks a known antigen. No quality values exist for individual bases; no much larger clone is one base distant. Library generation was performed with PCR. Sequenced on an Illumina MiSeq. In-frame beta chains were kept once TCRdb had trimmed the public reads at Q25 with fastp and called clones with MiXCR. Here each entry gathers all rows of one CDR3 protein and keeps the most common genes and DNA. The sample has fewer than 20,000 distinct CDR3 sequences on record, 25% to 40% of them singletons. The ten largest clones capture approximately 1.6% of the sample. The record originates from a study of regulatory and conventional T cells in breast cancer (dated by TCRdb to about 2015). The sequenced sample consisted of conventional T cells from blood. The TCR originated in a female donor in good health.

The nucleotide sequence reads TGCGCCAGCAGCGTATTACCCCGACTAGCGTCAAATGAGCAGTTCTTC. Its protein product is CASSVLPRLASNEQFF. The rearrangement joined TRBV5-1 to TRBJ2-1; TRBD2 fits 8 bases in the junction. In the germline V gene, CDR1 corresponds to SGHRS and CDR2 to YFSETQ. The CDR3 runs 16 residues from the cysteine to the phenylalanine. Of the read, only the CDR3 DNA is kept; its 48 bases are in frame from base 1. V lost 4 bases and J lost 7 bases, and the count of bases not matched to a germline gene is 13.